This TCR beta chain was sequenced during a study of shared clonotypes between healthy human individuals. Study context: A donor's plate count was three for CD4 naive and three for CD4 memory; CD8 naive had two and CD8 memory one. Study results and limitations: Sequencing depth was a factor that was expected to affect clonotype sharing among donors.

The assay was immunoSEQ multiplex PCR, and TCRdb's table has in-frame clones only and misses some. This sample has about 2.1 million clones, with around 93% found just once. Germline V gives CDR1 SEHNR, CDR2 FQNEAQ (reference sequence). Trimming removed 5 bases at V and 6 bases at J, with 13 bases between. The CDR3 runs 14 residues. It was CD45RO-negative cells, positively selected for CCR7, that made up naive CD8 cells, with terminally differentiated effector memory CD45RA+ cells excluded. Donors were Caucasian adults residing in Nashville, Tennessee, USA. As to this clone: Its specificity is unknown.

The source material was naive CD8+ T cells from PBMCs. This receptor was taken from a man between 18 and 29 years old in good health. Some clones in this sample may be carry-over from other donors' samples. The rearrangement links TRBV7-9 to TRBJ2-2, with a weak D call TRBD2 (6 bases). CDR3 in DNA: TGTGCCAGCAGCCATCCGACTAGTTCCGGGGAGCTGTTTTTT. Its translation is CASSHPTSSGELFF.